This T cell receptor beta chain was recovered during a study of cytomegalovirus exposure and HLA in healthy donors. Findings and limits, study-wide: According to a later analysis, donors in an Asian-associated ancestry cluster reportedly had fewer N-insertions than the approximately 720-donor mean. In all likelihood, a cluster of highly shared sequence variants was a sequencing artifact.

From germline, CDR1 is MNHEY and CDR2 SVGAGI. The V gene lost 0 bases and the J gene lost 1 base, with 7 bases spanning the gap. This CDR3 is built from 15 residues. Remarks on this clone: Its antigen remains unidentified.

PCR involved 60 Vbeta and 13 Jbeta primers. Here immunoSEQ multiplex PCR was the method, and the copy in TCRdb shows in-frame clones only, minus some. The sample consists of 150,000 to 200,000 clones, less than 90% of them appearing once. This clonotype was sampled from a man in his forties or fifties in good health and CMV-seronegative. Sequencing input: PBMCs. The chain is built from TRBV6-5 and TRBJ1-3; D is unclear. The CDR3 reads CASSYSQASGNTIYF. The CDR3 coding sequence is TGTGCCAGCAGTTACTCCCAAGCTTCTGGAAACACCATATATTTT.